The rows below give T cell receptor beta chains drawn from one sample of a study of radiation and T cells in renal cell carcinoma. Only in-frame clones appear in the TCRdb table, and some are missing; sequencing was by immunoSEQ multiplex PCR. The sample contains 15,000 to 20,000 clones, around three fifths of which appear only once. The material was tumor tissue, obtained from a patient whose treatment was nephrectomy without radiotherapy. The source is a man between 50 and 59 years old with renal cell carcinoma. CDR3s include the opening cysteine and the closing phenylalanine or tryptophan. The D gene is left open where the match is weak. Size is stated for part of the rows, as once, few or many counts, or as a class when the clone is expanded.

clone_size	v_call	j_call	d_call	cdr3_nt	cdr3_aa
NA	TRBV2	TRBJ2-2	NA	TGTGCCAGCAGTGAAGCGTTGTCGGGAACCGGGGAGCTGTTTTTT	CASSEALSGTGELFF
NA	TRBV6-5	TRBJ1-2	NA	TGTGCCAGCAGTTATAGGCGTGGGGTCTATGGCTACACCTTC	CASSYRRGVYGYTF
NA	TRBV27	TRBJ1-4	NA	TGTGCCAGCAGTTCGGGTGAAAAACTGTTTTTT	CASSSGEKLFF
NA	TRBV27	TRBJ1-1	NA	TGTGCCAGCAGCCCCATTGACAGGAGGTACACTGAAGCTTTCTTT	CASSPIDRRYTEAFF
once	TRBV5-1	TRBJ2-3	TRBD1	TGCGCCAGCAGCGATCGGACAGGGGGAGGAGATACGCAGTATTTT	CASSDRTGGGDTQYF
NA	TRBV30	TRBJ2-3	TRBD2	TGTGCCTGGAGTGTCGGGGGGGCCACAGATACGCAGTATTTT	CAWSVGGATDTQYF
NA	TRBV5-1	TRBJ1-1	NA	TGCGCCAGCAGCTTGGGCAGAGGGAGTGAAGCTTTCTTT	CASSLGRGSEAFF
many	TRBV7-2	TRBJ2-1	TRBD2	TGTGCCAGCAGCTCCTCTAGCGGCGGATACAATGAGCAGTTCTTC	CASSSSSGGYNEQFF
once	TRBV7-9	TRBJ2-5	NA	TGTGCCAGCAGCCAAAACCGAGGAACGATACAAGAGACCCAGTACTTC	CASSQNRGTIQETQYF
once	TRBV6-5	TRBJ1-2	NA	TGTGCCAGCAGGGGAAGTGACTATGGCTACACCTTC	CASRGSDYGYTF
NA	TRBV5-1	TRBJ2-1	NA	TGCGCCAGCAGCTCTGGCGACCGTAGTCAGTTCTTC	CASSSGDRSQFF
NA	TRBV25-1	TRBJ1-6	TRBD1	TGTGCCAGCAGGGCCGACAGGGTGAATTCACCCCTCCACTTT	CASRADRVNSPLHF
few	TRBV6-5	TRBJ1-1	NA	TGTGCCAGCAGCCCGACCCCGCGGGCTGAAGCTTTCTTT	CASSPTPRAEAFF
NA	TRBV13	TRBJ1-2	NA	TGTGCCAGCAGCTTAGGCAGTTCCACCGCCAGGAATGGCTACACCTTC	CASSLGSSTARNGYTF
NA	TRBV2	TRBJ1-4	TRBD1	TGTGCCAGCAGTCCTTTCACAGGGGATAATGAAAAACTGTTTTTT	CASSPFTGDNEKLFF
NA	TRBV19	TRBJ2-7	NA	TGTGCCAGTAGTCGCAGTGAGACCTACGAGCAGTACTTC	CASSRSETYEQYF
NA	TRBV29-1	TRBJ1-1	NA	TGCAGCGTTGAGCCAGGGGAGCTGGGCACTGAAGCTTTCTTT	CSVEPGELGTEAFF
NA	TRBV19	TRBJ1-5	TRBD1	TGTGCCAGTAGTATACCGCAGGAGGGGGCTCAGCCCCAGCATTTT	CASSIPQEGAQPQHF
NA	TRBV5-5	TRBJ2-7	NA	TGTGCCAGCAGCTGGGCCGGGACGGATTCCTACGAGCAGTACTTC	CASSWAGTDSYEQYF
NA	TRBV7-2	TRBJ1-2	NA	TGTGCCACCACCTTTGGGGCGGAGAACTATGGCTACACCTTC	CATTFGAENYGYTF
NA	TRBV6-6	TRBJ1-2	NA	TGTGCCAGCACTGGGACGGAAGCTAACTATGGCTACACCTTC	CASTGTEANYGYTF
NA	TRBV7-8	TRBJ1-5	NA	TGTGCCAGCAGCTTACTCCCGCCCCGCGGACGGAATCAGCCCCAGCATTTT	CASSLLPPRGRNQPQHF
few	TRBV2	TRBJ2-7	NA	TGTGCCAGCAGATACGGGAGTAGCTCCTACGAGCAGTACTTC	CASRYGSSSYEQYF
NA	TRBV5-4	TRBJ2-3	NA	TGTGCCAGCAGCTGGGGAAGGTCTGGGTCGGATACGCAGTATTTT	CASSWGRSGSDTQYF
once	TRBV5-4	TRBJ2-7	TRBD2	TGTGCCAGCAGCCCCGGGACTAGCGGCCACGAGCAGTACTTC	CASSPGTSGHEQYF
once	TRBV10-3	TRBJ1-3	NA	TGTGCCATCAGTGAGGGGAGCCGGGGAAACACCATATATTTT	CAISEGSRGNTIYF
NA	TRBV19	TRBJ1-1	NA	TGTGCCAGTAGCCCTCTCGGGGATTGGGCTTTCTTT	CASSPLGDWAFF
NA	TRBV19	TRBJ2-1	TRBD2	TGTGCCAGTACTGTTAGGACTAGCGGGCATGAGCAGTTCTTC	CASTVRTSGHEQFF
few	TRBV28	TRBJ2-7	NA	TGTGCCAGCAGTCCGCGGACGGGCCCGAACGAGCAGTACTTC	CASSPRTGPNEQYF
NA	TRBV27	TRBJ1-2	TRBD1	TGTGCCAGCAGTTTAGCCCCGACAGGGGGCGGGAACTATGGCTACACCTTC	CASSLAPTGGGNYGYTF
NA	TRBV18	TRBJ2-2	TRBD1	TGTGCCAGCTCACCACCTTTGGGACAGGCTACCGGGGAGCTGTTTTTT	CASSPPLGQATGELFF
NA	TRBV6-6	TRBJ2-3	TRBD2	TGTGCCAGCAGTTCAGCGGGGGGCACAGATACGCAGTATTTT	CASSSAGGTDTQYF
NA	TRBV7-2	TRBJ1-1	NA	TGTGCCAGCAGCCCTTGGATCCAGGGGCCCGCTGAAGCTTTCTTT	CASSPWIQGPAEAFF
few	TRBV7-9	TRBJ1-2	NA	TGTGCCAGCAGCTTAGGGGGTAACTATGGCTACACCTTC	CASSLGGNYGYTF
NA	TRBV5-5	TRBJ2-7	TRBD1	TGTGCCAGCAGCTTGGAGACAGGGGTCTACTACGAGCAGTACTTC	CASSLETGVYYEQYF
few	TRBV28	TRBJ1-2	TRBD1	TGTGCCAGCAGTCGCCCGGGACAGGGGGTTTATGGCTACACCTTC	CASSRPGQGVYGYTF
NA	TRBV28	TRBJ1-5	NA	TGTGCCAGCAAGGTGGGATCTTATAGCAATCAGCCCCAGCATTTT	CASKVGSYSNQPQHF
NA	TRBV20-1	TRBJ2-7	NA	TGCAGTGCCCCGAGATTGGTCGAGCAGTACTTC	CSAPRLVEQYF
NA	TRBV9	TRBJ2-7	NA	TGTGCCAGCAGCCCCACAGTTAGCAGCTCCTACGAGCAGTACTTC	CASSPTVSSSYEQYF
NA	TRBV13	TRBJ1-1	TRBD1	TGTGCCAGCAGCCCCACAGGACAGGGGAACACTGAAGCTTTCTTT	CASSPTGQGNTEAFF